Following are 9 T cell receptor beta chains from one sample sequenced in a study of T cells expressing NK-cell markers. TCRdb re-called the 5' RACE reads; every CDR3 protein appears as one record, without DNA. Its listing shows approximately 550,000 distinct CDR3 sequences. The specimen sequenced was blood T cells: a sorted CD56 or NKG2C T cell subset, CD4+ or CD8+ T cells, or bulk PBMC T cells (not recorded which). The receptors come from a man younger than 30 in good health.

The chain employs TRBV5-1 and TRBJ2-3; with no DNA, the TCRdb D assignment of TRBD2 cannot be verified. The CDR3 spans 13 residues. CDR1 and CDR2 from the germline V gene are SGHRS and YFSETQ. CDR3 protein: CASSSTSGESQYF.

The genes are TRBV12-5 and TRBJ1-5; TCRdb outputs TRBD1, but without DNA this stays unchecked. CDR3 length equals 17 residues. Germline values: CDR1 LGHNT, CDR2 FRNRAP. The CDR3 loop reads CASGLVLGNRGDQPQHF.

The chain recombines TRBV4-1 with TRBJ2-1; TCRdb's D gene call, TRBD1, goes unchecked for lack of DNA. CDR3 length: 15 amino acids. Germline lookup yields CDR1 MGHRA and CDR2 YSYEKL. The CDR3 loop is CASLNVGQGANEQFF.

The gene calls are TRBV7-9 and TRBJ2-3; as DNA is missing, the TRBD2 call by TCRdb cannot be tested. This CDR3 is 16 amino acids long. Germline V CDR1 and CDR2: SEHNR, FQNEAQ (reference sequence). CDR3 in amino acids: CADRGGLAESTDTQYF.

This rearrangement joins TRBV12-3 or TRBV12-4 to TRBJ1-6. The CDR3 sequence is 16 residues long. The CDR3: CASCLHCWRENSPLHF.

The CDR3 here is CATYSRQGTYEQYF. The chain is built from TRBV28 and TRBJ2-7; the TCRdb D gene call, TRBD1, has no DNA to confirm it. Germline values: CDR1 MDHEN, CDR2 SYDVKM. The CDR3 loop spans 14 amino acids.

The rearrangement links TRBV15 to TRBJ2-2. Germline CDR1 is LNHNV and CDR2 is YYDKDF (reference sequence). The CDR3 contains 17 residues. The CDR3 reads CATSTPGDIANTGELFF. The whole variable domain, remainder taken from reference TRBV15 and TRBJ2-2, is DAMVIQNPRYQVTQFGKPVTLSCSQTLNHNVMYWYQQKSSQAPKLLFHYYDKDFNNEADTPDNFQSRRPNTSFCFLDIRSPGLGDTAMYLCATSTPGDIANTGELFFGEGSRLTVL.

The CDR3: CSALIDMAWYNEQFF. The chain combines TRBV20-1 with TRBJ2-1. CDR3 length: 15 amino acids. Germline V gene lookup returns CDR1 DFQATT and CDR2 SNEGSKA (reference sequence).

The rearrangement links TRBV5-1 to TRBJ2-1. The CDR3 loop spans 16 amino acids. CDR1 is SGHRS and CDR2 is YFSETQ in the germline V gene. This chain's CDR3 is CASSLSPVGSYNEQFF.